This entry is about one TCR beta chain. The data belong to a study of cytomegalovirus exposure and HLA in healthy donors. The length of the CDR3 is 17 residues. Germline V lookup: CDR1 LGHNA, CDR2 YNFKEQ. V gave up 3 bases and J gave up 4 bases; unmatched junction bases: 13. PCR was performed using 60 Vbeta and 13 Jbeta primers. Generated by immunoSEQ multiplex PCR, the TCRdb table keeps only in-frame clones and is missing some. Of 200,000 to 250,000 clones in the sample, around four fifths are singletons; the top ten hold over 0.65%. The chain joins TRBV4-2 to TRBJ1-2; 8 nucleotides align to TRBD1. This TCR was recovered from a boy aged 2 to 10 in good health and CMV-seronegative. Sequenced input: PBMCs. The CDR3 DNA is TGTGCCAGCAGCCAGCCGGACAGGGCCATCCTGATCTATGGCTACACCTTC. The encoded protein is CASSQPDRAILIYGYTF.